Following are 26 T cell receptor beta chains from one sample sequenced in a study of T-cell memory formation after mild COVID-19. MiXCR was run by TCRdb on the 5' RACE reads, yielding one entry per CDR3 protein. This sample has about 470,000 distinct CDR3 sequences, with about 23% found just once. The sequencing sample was made of PBMCs or a T cell subset sorted from them (not recorded which). The source of these receptors is an adult woman who had mild COVID-19 (a few samples of this study predate the infection). Cell type and time point are not known.

Only a few counts were recorded for this clonotype. The rearrangement links TRBV9 to TRBJ1-5; D not certain. Germline values: CDR1 SGDLS, CDR2 YYNGEE. The CDR3 is 15 residues long. V gave up 4 bases and J gave up 0 bases, with 11 bases separating them. CDR3 sequence reads: CASSPGDYSNQPQHF. In DNA form, the CDR3 reads TGTGCCAGCAGCCCAGGAGACTATAGCAATCAGCCCCAGCATTTT.

This clonotype was picked up a small number of times. This chain joins TRBV6-6 and TRBJ1-1; tentatively, D is TRBD1 (5 bases). Trimming pared 6 bases from V and 5 bases from J, leaving 16 bases between. This CDR3 spans 14 amino acids. Germline CDR1 and CDR2: MNHNY and SVGAGI (reference sequence). The CDR3 here is CASSDRQSGTEAFF. CDR3 sequence (DNA): TGTGCCAGCAGCGATCGACAGTCGGGTACTGAAGCTTTCTTT.

The DNA for the CDR3 is TGTGCCAGCAGTTACTCTGGGGACTACACTGAAGCTTTCTTT. This sequence encodes CASSYSGDYTEAFF. The chain employs TRBV6-5 and TRBJ1-1, with D possibly being TRBD1 (5 bases). V lost 0 bases and J 3 bases, leaving 8 bases between the germline ends. There are 14 residues in the CDR3. Germline CDR1 MNHEY, CDR2 SVGAGI.

J is TRBJ1-5 and V is TRBV10-3; D unclear. Germline values: CDR1 ENHRY, CDR2 SYGVKD. The CDR3 runs 18 residues. Trimming left V 2 bases short and J 2 bases short, with 19 bases between. The CDR3 DNA follows: TGTGCCATCAGTGAGCTAAGGGCCAATCTGGCAGGCAATCAGCCCCAGCATTTT. Residues: CAISELRANLAGNQPQHF.

The gene calls are TRBV20-1 and TRBJ2-7; D is possibly TRBD2 (6 bases). The germline gives CDR1 DFQATT, CDR2 SNEGSKA (reference sequence). CDR3 length: 15 residues. V dropped 5 bases and J dropped 2 bases, with 19 bases sitting between them. The CDR3 coding sequence is TGCAGTGCTGGCTCCGATTCGGGAGCCCCCTACGAGCAGTACTTC. Encoded protein: CSAGSDSGAPYEQYF.

The rearrangement links TRBV18 to TRBJ2-3; 9 positions agree with TRBD2. The CDR3 spans 18 residues. The V segment lost 3 bases and the J segment 1 base; nucleotides outside the gene matches: 11. Germline V CDR1 and CDR2: KGHSH, LQKENI. CDR3 sequence reads: CASSPMTSGRSGTDTQYF. CDR3 nucleotides: TGTGCCAGCTCACCTATGACTAGCGGCCGGAGTGGCACAGATACGCAGTATTTT.

There are a few counts of this clonotype. This chain uses TRBV7-2 with TRBJ2-2; no firm D call. CDR3 size: 14 residues. V gave up 4 bases and J gave up 7 bases, with 13 bases separating them. CDR1 is SGHTA, CDR2 FQGNSA, per germline. The CDR3, as DNA: TGTGCCAGCAGCTCTGGGTCTCAAGGCGGGGAGCTGTTTTTT. Amino acids: CASSSGSQGGELFF.

V usage is TRBV15 and J usage is TRBJ2-7, with 8 bases lining up with TRBD2. The CDR3 contains 18 residues. Germline CDR1 reads LNHNV; CDR2 reads YYDKDF (reference sequence). After removal of 2 bases from V and 5 bases from J, the junction contained 17 bases not matched to a gene. CDR3 sequence: CATSRTLGAGDPRNEQYF. In DNA, the CDR3 is TGTGCCACCAGCAGAACTTTAGGAGCGGGAGACCCTAGAAACGAGCAGTACTTC.

This chain uses TRBV14 with TRBJ2-6; D is perhaps TRBD2 (6 bases). The CDR3 has 18 residues. V dropped 5 bases and J dropped 0 bases, with 17 bases sitting between them. CDR1 is SGHDN, CDR2 FVKESK, per germline. This CDR3 is CASSWTGLIRSGANVLTF. Here the CDR3 DNA reads TGTGCCAGCAGCTGGACGGGACTGATTCGCTCTGGGGCCAACGTCCTGACTTTC.

The chain employs TRBV9 and TRBJ2-7; 7 nucleotides line up with TRBD1. The CDR3 length is 15 residues. Germline CDR1 reads SGDLS; CDR2 reads YYNGEE. The junction had 12 bases not matched to a gene; V was cut back by 4 bases and J by 5 bases. The CDR3 DNA reads as TGTGCCAGCAGCCCGTCCCCACAGGGGCTTGACGAGCAGTACTTC. Translated: CASSPSPQGLDEQYF.

The table lists this clonotype with a few counts. This rearrangement joins TRBV9 to TRBJ1-3; TRBD1 is a possible D gene (6 bases). V was cut by 0 bases and J by 4 bases, with 11 bases left in between. Germline CDR1 and CDR2: SGDLS and YYNGEE. This CDR3 spans 15 amino acids. This CDR3 is CASSVETGRGNTIYF. The DNA for the CDR3 is TGTGCCAGCAGCGTAGAGACAGGTCGGGGAAACACCATATATTTT. The full variable domain, completed using reference TRBV9 and TRBJ1-3, is DSGVTQTPKHLITATGQRVTLRCSPRSGDLSVYWYQQSLDQGLQFLIQYYNGEERAKGNILERFSAQQFPDLHSELNLSSLELGDSALYFCASSVETGRGNTIYFGEGSWLTVV.

The chain employs TRBV5-6 and TRBJ1-1, with no clear D. This CDR3 comprises 15 residues. The V end was cut by 0 bases, the J end by 2 bases, with 11 bases between. From germline, CDR1 is SGHDT and CDR2 YYEEEE. In DNA, the CDR3 is TGTGCCAGCAGCTTGGACTGGACGTCCAACACTGAAGCTTTCTTT. As protein: CASSLDWTSNTEAFF.

CDR3 DNA: TGTGCCACCAGTAGTCAAGGGGGGGGTCCCTACAATGAGCAGTTCTTC. The encoded protein is CATSSQGGGPYNEQFF. The chain couples TRBV24-1 to TRBJ2-1; tentative D call: TRBD2 (7 bases). This CDR3 region has 16 residues. Trimming stripped 6 bases from V and 2 bases from J, with 16 bases between. Germline CDR1 is KGHDR and CDR2 is SFDVKD.

V usage is TRBV20-1 and J usage is TRBJ2-7; TRBD2 is a possible D gene (6 bases). This CDR3 is 13 amino acids long. V gave up 5 bases and J gave up 2 bases, with 13 bases separating them. The germline CDR1 and CDR2 sequences are DFQATT and SNEGSKA (reference sequence). CDR3 DNA sequence: TGCAGTGCTGGAGGGGAGCGGGCCTACGAGCAGTACTTC. It is translated as CSAGGERAYEQYF.

This clonotype has only a few counts. This rearrangement joins TRBV12-3 or TRBV12-4 to TRBJ1-2; no clear D gene. The CDR3 runs to 12 residues. The V and J ends lost 4 bases and 5 bases respectively, with 8 bases between them. The CDR3 reads CASSYDGYGYTF. Here the CDR3 DNA reads TGTGCCAGCAGTTATGACGGGTATGGCTACACCTTC.

This clonotype has only a few counts. The chain links TRBV5-4 to TRBJ2-3, with D perhaps matching TRBD2 (5 bases). Trimming pared 0 bases from V and 11 bases from J, leaving 10 bases between. Germline values: CDR1 SGHNT, CDR2 YYREEE (reference sequence). The length of the CDR3 is 12 residues. CDR3 sequence (DNA): TGTGCCAGCAGCTTGGATACTAGAAAGCAGTATTTT. Its protein is CASSLDTRKQYF.

The V gene is TRBV5-4, the J gene TRBJ1-2; no definite D call. CDR3 length equals 14 residues. V lost 0 bases and J lost 4, with 10 bases in between. CDR1 and CDR2 (germline): SGHNT, YYREEE (reference sequence). The CDR3 here is CASSLGEGSYGYTF. The DNA of the CDR3 is TGTGCCAGCAGCTTGGGTGAGGGCAGCTATGGCTACACCTTC.

The chain joins TRBV14 to TRBJ2-1, with TRBD2 matching over 7 bases. CDR1 and CDR2 (germline): SGHDN, FVKESK. This CDR3 comprises 22 residues. The J segment lost 3 bases and the V segment lost 0 bases, leaving 23 bases of the junction unmatched. For the CDR3, the DNA is TGTGCCAGCAGCCAAGATGAAGGGTCTGGGGTAGCGGGTCCCTTACGCTACAATGAGCAGTTCTTC. Its protein product is CASSQDEGSGVAGPLRYNEQFF.

This clonotype was picked up a small number of times. The chain recombines TRBV7-6 with TRBJ2-7, with D tentatively TRBD1 (5 bases). V was clipped by 6 bases and J by 7 bases, with 13 bases between them. The germline CDR1 and CDR2 sequences are SGHVS and FNYEAQ. This CDR3 is built from 12 residues. The CDR3 spells CASSLRGEEQYF. The CDR3 nucleotides read TGTGCCAGCAGTCTTAGGGGTGAGGAGCAGTACTTC.

V gene TRBV5-6 combines with J gene TRBJ2-7; 8 bases are a match to TRBD1. This CDR3 spans 14 amino acids. Germline CDR1 is SGHDT and CDR2 is YYEEEE. V shed 2 bases and J 5 bases; nucleotides not matched to a gene: 6. CDR3 loop: CASSFIQGADEQYF. The CDR3 coding sequence is TGTGCCAGCAGCTTTATCCAGGGGGCCGACGAGCAGTACTTC.

The CDR3 coding sequence is TGTGCCAGCTCACCACCGGGACTAGCGGGAGGGCGGAGCAATGAGCAGTTCTTC. It yields the protein CASSPPGLAGGRSNEQFF. This chain connects TRBV18 to TRBJ2-1, with 16 bases aligning to TRBD2. The V gene end was trimmed by 0 bases and the J gene end by 6 bases; junction bases not matched to a gene: 5. Germline V gene lookup returns CDR1 KGHSH and CDR2 LQKENI. This CDR3 contains 18 residues.

This clonotype came up a few times. V gene TRBV29-1 combines with J gene TRBJ2-7; 7 positions match TRBD1. The CDR3 runs 13 residues. Germline CDR1 is SQVTM and CDR2 is ANQGSEA. V gave up 5 bases and J gave up 3 bases; unmatched junction bases: 7. CDR3 region: CSVLDREIYEQYF. The CDR3 DNA sequence: TGCAGCGTTCTCGACAGGGAGATCTACGAGCAGTACTTC.

This clonotype has a handful of counts. The chain uses TRBV5-1 and TRBJ2-3; D perhaps matches TRBD1 (5 bases). The CDR3 is made up of 13 amino acids. The V end was cut by 7 bases, the J end by 4 bases, with 13 bases between. Germline-derived CDR1 and CDR2 are SGHRS and YFSETQ. The CDR3 DNA reads as TGCGCCAGCTCCAAAAGGGGCGCAGATACGCAGTATTTT. The encoded protein is CASSKRGADTQYF. The entire variable domain, with the rest obtained from reference TRBV5-1 and TRBJ2-3, is as follows: KAGVTQTPRYLIKTRGQQVTLSCSPISGHRSVSWYQQTPGQGLQFLFEYFSETQRNKGNFPGRFSGRQFSNSRSEMNVSTLELGDSALYLCASSKRGADTQYFGPGTRLTVL.

This clonotype showed up many times. The rearrangement joins TRBV15 to TRBJ2-1, with TRBD2 matching over 8 bases. The germline CDR1 and CDR2 sequences are LNHNV and YYDKDF (reference sequence). The CDR3 has 17 residues. V dropped 5 bases and J dropped 5; count of bases not matched to a gene: 14. This CDR3 is CATSRGRSGRVNNEQFF. Here the CDR3 DNA reads TGTGCCACCAGCCGAGGGAGGAGCGGGAGAGTAAACAATGAGCAGTTCTTC.

This clonotype was seen only a few times. For the CDR3, the DNA is TGCAGCGTCGCTATCCGGGCCACCAACCACGAGCAGTACTTC. Translated, it gives CSVAIRATNHEQYF. The rearrangement uses TRBV29-1 and TRBJ2-7, with unresolved D. The CDR3 is 14 residues long. Germline CDR1 SQVTM, CDR2 ANQGSEA. The germline V and J ends were trimmed by 6 bases and 5 bases, with 20 bases remaining between them.

The chain links TRBV9 to TRBJ1-5, with 7 bases identical to TRBD1. This CDR3 region has 14 residues. Germline-derived CDR1 and CDR2 are SGDLS and YYNGEE. V shed 4 bases and J 5 bases; nucleotides not matched to a gene: 6. The CDR3 nucleotides read TGTGCCAGCAGCCCAGGGACAGACTATCAGCCCCAGCATTTT. Residues: CASSPGTDYQPQHF.